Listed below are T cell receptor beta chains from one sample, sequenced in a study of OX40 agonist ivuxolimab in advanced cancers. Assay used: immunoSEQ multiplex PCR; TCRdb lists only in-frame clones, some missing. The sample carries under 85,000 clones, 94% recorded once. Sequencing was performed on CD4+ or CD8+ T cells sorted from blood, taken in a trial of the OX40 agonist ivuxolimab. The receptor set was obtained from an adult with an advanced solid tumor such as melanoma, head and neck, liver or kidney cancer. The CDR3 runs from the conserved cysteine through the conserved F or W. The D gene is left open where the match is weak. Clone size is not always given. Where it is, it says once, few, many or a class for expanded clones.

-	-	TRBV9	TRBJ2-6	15	CASSVDGAGANVLTF	TGTGCCAGCAGCGTAGACGGGGCTGGGGCCAACGTCCTGACTTTC
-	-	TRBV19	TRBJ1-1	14	CASRWGRVDTEAFF	TGTGCCAGTAGATGGGGCAGGGTGGACACTGAAGCTTTCTTT
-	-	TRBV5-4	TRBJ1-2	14	CASSQEGPGYGYTF	TGTGCCAGCAGCCAGGAGGGGCCGGGCTATGGCTACACCTTC
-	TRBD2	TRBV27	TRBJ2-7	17	CASSPWTSGVPSYEQYF	TGTGCCAGCAGTCCATGGACTAGCGGGGTTCCCTCCTACGAGCAGTACTTC
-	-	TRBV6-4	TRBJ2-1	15	CASSAGSSTLNEQFF	TGTGCCAGCAGTGCCGGTTCTAGCACCCTAAATGAGCAGTTCTTC
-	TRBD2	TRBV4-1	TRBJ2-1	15	CASSQAGGRKNEQFF	TGCGCCAGCAGCCAAGCGGGGGGAAGGAAAAATGAGCAGTTCTTC
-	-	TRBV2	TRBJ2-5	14	CASSEQRAQETQYF	TGTGCCAGCAGTGAACAGCGGGCACAAGAGACCCAGTACTTC
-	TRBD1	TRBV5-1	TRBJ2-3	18	CASSRTGTGASSTDTQYF	TGCGCCAGCAGCCGGACCGGGACAGGGGCCTCTAGCACAGATACGCAGTATTTT
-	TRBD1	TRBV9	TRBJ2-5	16	CASSVGGAGGVETQYF	TGTGCCAGCAGCGTAGGTGGGGCAGGGGGCGTGGAGACCCAGTACTTC
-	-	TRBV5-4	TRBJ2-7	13	CATGADDSYEQYF	TGTGCCACGGGGGCGGATGACTCCTACGAGCAGTACTTC
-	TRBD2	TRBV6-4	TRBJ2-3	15	CASRTAGVFGDTQYF	TGTGCCAGCAGGACAGCGGGAGTATTTGGAGATACGCAGTATTTT
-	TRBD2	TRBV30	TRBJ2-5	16	CALDQAGALGQETQYF	TGTGCCCTGGATCAAGCGGGAGCCCTTGGCCAAGAGACCCAGTACTTC
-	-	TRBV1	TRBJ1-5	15	CTSSPAEGPHQPQHF	TGCACCAGCAGCCCAGCGGAGGGGCCCCATCAGCCCCAGCATTTT
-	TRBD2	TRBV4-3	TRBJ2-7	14	CASSQGTSGYEQYF	TGCGCCAGCAGCCAAGGGACTAGCGGCTACGAGCAGTACTTC
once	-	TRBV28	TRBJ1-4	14	CASSDGLLGEKLFF	TGTGCCAGCAGTGACGGGCTCTTGGGGGAAAAACTGTTTTTT
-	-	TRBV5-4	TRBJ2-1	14	CASSLVLSVNEQFF	TGTGCCAGCAGCTTGGTACTCTCGGTCAATGAGCAGTTCTTC
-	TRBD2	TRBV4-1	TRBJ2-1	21	CASSQKPLPGLAGGIYNEQFF	TGCGCCAGCAGCCAAAAACCCCTACCGGGACTAGCGGGAGGGATATACAATGAGCAGTTCTTC
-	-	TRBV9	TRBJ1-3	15	CASSSDRFSGNTIYF	TGTGCCAGCAGCTCGGACAGATTCTCTGGAAACACCATATATTTT
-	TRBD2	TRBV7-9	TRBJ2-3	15	CASSGTSGRTDTQYF	TGTGCCAGCAGCGGGACTAGCGGGAGGACAGATACGCAGTATTTT
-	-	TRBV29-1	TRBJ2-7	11	CSVRDLYEQYF	TGCAGCGTCCGGGATCTCTACGAGCAGTACTTC
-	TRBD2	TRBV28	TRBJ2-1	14	CASSLRLAGNEQFF	TGTGCCAGCAGTTTACGACTAGCGGGTAATGAGCAGTTCTTC
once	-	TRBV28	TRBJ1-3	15	CASSPGLVAGNTIYF	TGTGCCAGCAGTCCCGGATTGGTAGCTGGAAACACCATATATTTT
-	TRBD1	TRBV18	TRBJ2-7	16	CASSPPRTGWTGEQYF	TGTGCCAGCTCACCACCCAGGACAGGGTGGACAGGGGAGCAGTACTTC
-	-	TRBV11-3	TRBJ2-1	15	CASSRWEGAVDEQFF	TGTGCCAGCAGTCGCTGGGAGGGGGCGGTCGATGAGCAGTTCTTC
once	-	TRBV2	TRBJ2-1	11	CASQVYNEQFF	TGTGCCAGCCAAGTTTACAATGAGCAGTTCTTC
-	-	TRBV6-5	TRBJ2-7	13	CASSYVWGYEQYF	TGTGCCAGCAGTTACGTTTGGGGGTACGAGCAGTACTTC
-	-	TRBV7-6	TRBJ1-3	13	CASSPGAGNTIYF	TGTGCCAGCAGCCCCGGGGCTGGAAACACCATATATTTT
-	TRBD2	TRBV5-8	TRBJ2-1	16	CASRGTSGVINNEQFF	TGTGCCAGCAGGGGGACTAGCGGGGTTATAAACAATGAGCAGTTCTTC
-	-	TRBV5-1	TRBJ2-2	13	CASSPYSVGELFF	TGCGCCAGCAGCCCCTATTCTGTCGGGGAGCTGTTTTTT
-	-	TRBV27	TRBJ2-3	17	CASSLRGGGDSTDTQYF	TGTGCCAGCAGTTTAAGGGGAGGGGGGGATAGCACAGATACGCAGTATTTT
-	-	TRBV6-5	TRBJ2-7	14	CASSYEGRAGEQYF	TGTGCCAGCAGTTACGAGGGAAGGGCAGGCGAGCAGTACTTC
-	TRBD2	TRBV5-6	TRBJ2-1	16	CASSLGASGRENEQFF	TGTGCCAGCAGCTTGGGAGCTAGCGGGAGGGAAAATGAGCAGTTCTTC
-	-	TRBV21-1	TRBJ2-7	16	CASSSPEGTEGYEQYF	TGTGCCAGCAGCAGCCCAGAGGGGACAGAAGGCTACGAGCAGTACTTC
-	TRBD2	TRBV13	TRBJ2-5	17	CASSPRGTSGSFETQYF	TGTGCCAGCAGCCCCCGAGGGACTAGCGGGAGTTTTGAGACCCAGTACTTC
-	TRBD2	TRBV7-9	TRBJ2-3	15	CASSLTSGRLDTQYF	TGTGCCAGCAGCCTAACTAGCGGGAGGTTAGATACGCAGTATTTT
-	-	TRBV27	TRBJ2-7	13	CASSLKAGAEQYF	TGTGCCAGCAGTTTAAAGGCAGGGGCCGAGCAGTACTTC
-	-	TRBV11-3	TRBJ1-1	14	CASSLVRRNTEAFF	TGTGCCAGCAGCTTAGTTCGCAGGAACACTGAAGCTTTCTTT
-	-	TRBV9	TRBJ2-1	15	CASSVFDSVYNEQFF	TGTGCCAGCAGCGTGTTCGACAGCGTATACAATGAGCAGTTCTTC
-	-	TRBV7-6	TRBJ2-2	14	CASSFAGDTGELFF	TGTGCCAGCAGCTTCGCCGGGGACACCGGGGAGCTGTTTTTT
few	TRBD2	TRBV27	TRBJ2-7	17	CASSSLSTSGSTYEQYF	TGTGCCAGCAGTTCCCTGTCCACTAGCGGGAGTACGTACGAGCAGTACTTC
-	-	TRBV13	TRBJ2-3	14	CASSSSLQTDTQYF	TGTGCCAGCAGCTCGAGTCTCCAAACAGATACGCAGTATTTT
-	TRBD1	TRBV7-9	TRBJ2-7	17	CASSPPFLMTGGDEQYF	TGTGCCAGCAGCCCACCTTTTTTAATGACAGGGGGCGACGAGCAGTACTTC
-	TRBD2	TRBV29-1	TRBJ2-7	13	CSVGGSGTYEQYF	TGCAGCGTTGGCGGGAGTGGTACCTACGAGCAGTACTTC
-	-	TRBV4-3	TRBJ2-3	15	CASSQGSGTTDTQYF	TGCGCCAGCAGCCAAGGGTCGGGGACAACAGATACGCAGTATTTT
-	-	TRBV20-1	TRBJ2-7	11	CSARVGYEQYF	TGCAGTGCTAGAGTGGGCTACGAGCAGTACTTC
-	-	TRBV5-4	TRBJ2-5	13	CASSHENQETQYF	TGTGCCAGCAGCCATGAGAACCAAGAGACCCAGTACTTC
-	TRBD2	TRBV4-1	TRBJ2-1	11	CASDGGREQFF	TGCGCCAGCGACGGGGGGAGGGAGCAGTTCTTC
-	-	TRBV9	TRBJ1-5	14	CASSPPGLNQPQHF	TGTGCCAGCAGCCCTCCGGGGTTGAATCAGCCCCAGCATTTT
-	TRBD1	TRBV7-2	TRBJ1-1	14	CASSPTPGGLKAFF	TGTGCCAGCAGCCCAACGCCAGGGGGGCTCAAAGCTTTCTTT
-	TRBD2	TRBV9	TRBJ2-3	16	CASSALAGGPTDTQYF	TGTGCCAGCAGCGCACTAGCGGGGGGTCCCACAGATACGCAGTATTTT
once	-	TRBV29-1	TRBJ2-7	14	CSVESGTGVGEQYF	TGCAGCGTTGAAAGCGGGACAGGAGTGGGGGAGCAGTACTTC
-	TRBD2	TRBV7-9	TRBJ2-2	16	CASSLRGLAETGELFF	TGTGCCAGCAGCTTAAGGGGACTAGCAGAAACCGGGGAGCTGTTTTTT
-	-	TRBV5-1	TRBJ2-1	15	CASSLLPDSYNEQFF	TGCGCCAGCAGCTTGCTCCCCGACTCCTACAATGAGCAGTTCTTC
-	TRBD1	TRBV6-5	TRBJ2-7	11	CASSPGGEQYF	TGTGCCAGCAGTCCAGGGGGCGAGCAGTACTTC
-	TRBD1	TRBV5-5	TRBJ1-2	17	CASSLEPPGQANYGYTF	TGTGCCAGCAGCTTGGAACCCCCTGGACAGGCCAACTATGGCTACACCTTC